The sequence of this T cell receptor beta chain was determined in a study of technical replicates of blood from several donors. The V and J ends lost 6 bases and 2 bases, in that order; junction bases with no gene match: 7. Germline loops: CDR1 PRHDT, CDR2 FYEKMQ (reference sequence). This CDR3 region has 15 residues. This clone appeared a single time. Produced via immunoSEQ multiplex PCR; TCRdb's table is partial and in-frame only. The sample yields 55,000 to 80,000 clones, roughly 98% seen once. Sequencing was performed on T cells isolated from PBMCs. The receptor was derived from a human donor in good health. The chain recombines TRBV13 with TRBJ1-2, with 9 nucleotides matching TRBD1. The CDR3, as DNA: TGTGCCAGCAGTAGTACCGGGACAGGGAACTATGGCTACACCTTC. Translating gives CASSSTGTGNYGYTF.